This T cell receptor beta chain was sequenced in a study of shared clonotypes between healthy human individuals. V lost 4 bases and J lost 2; bases outside the gene matches: 4. The CDR3 consists of 14 residues. Germline V gene data show CDR1 as SGDLS and CDR2 as YYNGEE. The test was conducted at deep level. Using immunoSEQ multiplex PCR, the repertoire was profiled, and TCRdb retains in-frame clones only, with some absent. The data hold 2 million to 2.5 million clones, with roughly 93% observed a single time. A single count supports this clone. Other DNA sequences in the same sample also yield this CDR3.

The specimen sequenced was naive CD4+ T cells from PBMCs. The subset here: CD45RA+ positively selected. The V gene is TRBV9, the J gene TRBJ2-7; 9 bases fit TRBD2. The TCR sequence derives from a man aged 18 to 35 in good health. Some clones in this sample may be carry-over from other donors' samples. CDR3 DNA sequence: TGTGCCAGCAGCCCGGGACTAGCTGCCTACGAGCAGTACTTC. Translation: CASSPGLAAYEQYF.